What follows are 2 T cell receptor beta chains derived from one specimen sequenced in a study of PD-1 blockade in mismatch repair-deficient tumors. Libraries were prepared by immunoSEQ multiplex PCR; TCRdb keeps only in-frame clonotypes and omits some of them. The sample lists roughly 49,000 clones, 77% occurring once. The sample was PBMCs, taken before pembrolizumab treatment. These receptors all stem from an adult with mismatch repair-deficient cancer.

For the CDR3, the DNA is TGCGCCAGCAGGTCGGACTCTCGTGAAAAACTGTTTTTT. Translating gives CASRSDSREKLFF. The chain joins TRBV5-1 to TRBJ1-4, with D uncertain. Germline loops: CDR1 SGHRS, CDR2 YFSETQ. V lost 5 bases, J lost 7 bases, and 12 bases lay in between. The CDR3 loop spans 13 amino acids.

This chain links TRBV10-3 with TRBJ1-3, with D tentatively TRBD1 (6 bases). V lost 7 bases and J lost 2, with 12 bases in between. The CDR3 is made up of 14 amino acids. CDR1 ENHRY and CDR2 SYGVKD come from the germline V gene. CDR3 nucleotide sequence: TGTGCCATCACCCAAGGGGGGGCTGGAAACACCATATATTTT. Its protein product is CAITQGGAGNTIYF.